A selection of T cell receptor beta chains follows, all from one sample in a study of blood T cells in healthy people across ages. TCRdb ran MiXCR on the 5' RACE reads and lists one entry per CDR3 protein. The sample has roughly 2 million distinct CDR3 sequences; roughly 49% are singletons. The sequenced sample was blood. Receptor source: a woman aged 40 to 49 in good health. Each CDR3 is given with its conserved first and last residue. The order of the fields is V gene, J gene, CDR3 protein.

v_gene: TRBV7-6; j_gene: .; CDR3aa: CASSPIGLAGGPDFKTQYF
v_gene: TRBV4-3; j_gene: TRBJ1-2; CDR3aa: CASSQPGQGKDGYTF
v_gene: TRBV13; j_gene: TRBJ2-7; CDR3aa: CASSLGTAPWGEQYF
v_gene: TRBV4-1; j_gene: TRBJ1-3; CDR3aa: CASSPPPDRDIHSGNTIYF
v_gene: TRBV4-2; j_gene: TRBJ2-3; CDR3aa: CASSQQRASTDTQYF
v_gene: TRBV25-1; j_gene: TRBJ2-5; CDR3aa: CASSDVSGGVETQYF
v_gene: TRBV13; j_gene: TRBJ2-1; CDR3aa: CASSLDHRRFTYNEQFF
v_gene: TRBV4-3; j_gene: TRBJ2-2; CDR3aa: CASSQRWTLNTGELFF
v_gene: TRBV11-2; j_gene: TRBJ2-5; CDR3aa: CASSSHPKQETQYF
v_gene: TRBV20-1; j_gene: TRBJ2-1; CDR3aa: CSARVGGNNEQFF
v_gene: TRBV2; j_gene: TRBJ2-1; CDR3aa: CASSESSQGYNEQFF
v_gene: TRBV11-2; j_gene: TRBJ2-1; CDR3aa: CASSPLPAGGVGNEQFF
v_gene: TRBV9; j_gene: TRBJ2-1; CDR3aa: CASSVGGVRAEVFDKEQFF
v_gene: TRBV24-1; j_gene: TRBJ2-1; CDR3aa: CATSDPTSGGANEQFF
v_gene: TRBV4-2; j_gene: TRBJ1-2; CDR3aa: CASSQERQFGYTF
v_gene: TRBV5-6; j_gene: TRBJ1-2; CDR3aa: CASSLPGLHGYTF
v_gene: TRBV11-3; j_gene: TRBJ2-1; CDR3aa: CASSLGPAGLLDHNEQFF
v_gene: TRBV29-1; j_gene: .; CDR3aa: CSVDDAGVINEQYF
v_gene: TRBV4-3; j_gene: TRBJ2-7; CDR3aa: CASSQDTAGPQYF
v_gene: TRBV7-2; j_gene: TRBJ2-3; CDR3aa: CASSLARNTDTQYF
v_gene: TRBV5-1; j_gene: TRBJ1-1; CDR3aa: CASSRDRGQNTEAFF
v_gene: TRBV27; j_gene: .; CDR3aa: CASTYRGGGPRETQYF
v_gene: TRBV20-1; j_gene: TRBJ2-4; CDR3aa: CSARDRETVGHLSAKNIQYF
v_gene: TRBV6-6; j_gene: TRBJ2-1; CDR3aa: CASKGPYNEQFF
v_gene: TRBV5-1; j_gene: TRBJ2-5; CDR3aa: CASSPTGRAVQETQYF
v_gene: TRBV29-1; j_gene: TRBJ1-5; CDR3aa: CSVRDNFNQPQHF
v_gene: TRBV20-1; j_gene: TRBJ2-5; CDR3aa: CSALRAPQETQYF
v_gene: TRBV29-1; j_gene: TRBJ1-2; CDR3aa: CSVEERFRTGGGYTF
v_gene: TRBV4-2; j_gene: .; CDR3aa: CASSQEEAGGSETQYF
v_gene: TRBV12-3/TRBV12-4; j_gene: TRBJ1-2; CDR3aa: CASSLSYGYAF
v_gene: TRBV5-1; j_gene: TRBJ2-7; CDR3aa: CTSSLGGGPYEQYF
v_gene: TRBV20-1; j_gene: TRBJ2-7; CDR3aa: CSARDRDRTYEQYF
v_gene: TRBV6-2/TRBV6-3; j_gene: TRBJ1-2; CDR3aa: CASSYGTAKTLNYGYTF
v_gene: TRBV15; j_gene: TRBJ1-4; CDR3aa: CATSRVTNEKLFF
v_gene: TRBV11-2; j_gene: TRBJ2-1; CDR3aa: CASSRGLILQTRSINNEQFF
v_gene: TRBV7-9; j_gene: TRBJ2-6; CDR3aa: CASSLYMGGSGANVLTF
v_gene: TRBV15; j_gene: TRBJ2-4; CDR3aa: CATSRVQARAKNIQYF
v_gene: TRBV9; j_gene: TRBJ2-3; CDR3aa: CASSPTGGVDTQYF
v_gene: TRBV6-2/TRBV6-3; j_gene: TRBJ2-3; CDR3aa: CASSSQGVLLSDTQYF
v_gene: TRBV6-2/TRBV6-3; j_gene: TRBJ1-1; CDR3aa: CASSRQGQSEAFF
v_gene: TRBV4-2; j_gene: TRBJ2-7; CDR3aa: CASSQAGGTGPYEQYF
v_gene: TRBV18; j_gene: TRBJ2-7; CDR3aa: CANSPRTSGGPEQYF